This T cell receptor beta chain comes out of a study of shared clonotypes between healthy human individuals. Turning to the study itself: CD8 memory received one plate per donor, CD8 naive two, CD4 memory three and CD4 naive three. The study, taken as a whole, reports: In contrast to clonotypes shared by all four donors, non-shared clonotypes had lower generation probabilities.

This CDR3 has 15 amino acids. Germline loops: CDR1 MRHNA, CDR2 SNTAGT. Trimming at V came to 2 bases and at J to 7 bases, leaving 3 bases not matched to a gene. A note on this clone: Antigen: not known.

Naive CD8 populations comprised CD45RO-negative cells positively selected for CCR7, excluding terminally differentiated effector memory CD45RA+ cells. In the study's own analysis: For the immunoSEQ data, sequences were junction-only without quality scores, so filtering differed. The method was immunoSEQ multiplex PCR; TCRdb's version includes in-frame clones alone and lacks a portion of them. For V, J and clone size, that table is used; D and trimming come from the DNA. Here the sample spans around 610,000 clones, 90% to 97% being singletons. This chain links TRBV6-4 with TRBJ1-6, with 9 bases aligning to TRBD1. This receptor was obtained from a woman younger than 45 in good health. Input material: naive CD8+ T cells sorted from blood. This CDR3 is CASSDLGTGNSPLHF. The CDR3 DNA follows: TGTGCCAGCAGTGACCTAGGGACAGGGAATTCACCCCTCCACTTT.